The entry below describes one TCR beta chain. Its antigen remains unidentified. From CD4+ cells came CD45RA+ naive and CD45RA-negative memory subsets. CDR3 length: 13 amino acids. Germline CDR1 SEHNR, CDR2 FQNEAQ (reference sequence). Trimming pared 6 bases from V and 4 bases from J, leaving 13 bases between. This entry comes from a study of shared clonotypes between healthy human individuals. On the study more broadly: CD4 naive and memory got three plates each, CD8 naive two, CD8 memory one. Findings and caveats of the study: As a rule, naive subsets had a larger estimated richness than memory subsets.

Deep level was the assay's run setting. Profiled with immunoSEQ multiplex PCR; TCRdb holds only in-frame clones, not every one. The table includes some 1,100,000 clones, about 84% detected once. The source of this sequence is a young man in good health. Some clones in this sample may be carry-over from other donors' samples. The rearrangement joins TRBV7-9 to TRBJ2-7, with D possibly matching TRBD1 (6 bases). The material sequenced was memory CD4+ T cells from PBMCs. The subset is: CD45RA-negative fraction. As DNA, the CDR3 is TGTGCCAGCAGTCTTAGGGGGTCTTACGAGCAGTACTTC. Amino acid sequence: CASSLRGSYEQYF.